This T cell receptor beta chain was sequenced for a study of blood T cells in healthy people across ages. Study-level findings and limits: Per-million-T-cell TCR beta diversity fell roughly linearly with age. Strong correlation existed between TCR beta diversity and naive T cell percentage.

The donors, all healthy, were Caucasians living in Russia, aged roughly 6 to 90. V shed 7 bases and J 5 bases; nucleotides not matched to a gene: 17. This CDR3 spans 17 amino acids. Germline V gene data show CDR1 as MNHNS and CDR2 as SASEGT. The authors ran a second PCR of roughly 7 to 11 cycles using a sample-barcoded 5' primer and a J-beta primer mix. TCRdb reprocessed the 5' RACE reads via MiXCR and lists one record per CDR3 protein. The sample lists 1.8 million or so distinct CDR3 sequences; roughly 43% were seen once. Of note for this clonotype: The antigen remains unidentified.

The sample was blood. The receptor was derived from a human donor in good health. The chain employs TRBV6-1 and TRBJ2-1, with TRBD1 matching 7 bases. CDR3 amino acids: CASTDLMQTGPNNEQFF. CDR3 coding DNA: TGTGCCAGCACCGACCTAATGCAGACAGGGCCCAACAATGAGCAGTTCTTC.